The 17 T cell receptor beta chains given below trace back to one sample, sequenced in a study of control samples from healthy donors and cancer patients. Assay: immunoSEQ multiplex PCR; the TCRdb copy retains only in-frame clones and omits some. Of approximately 92,000 clones listed, approximately 95% are singletons. Sequences were obtained from blood. The source of these receptors is a woman aged 25 to 39 in good health.

V usage is TRBV4-1 and J usage is TRBJ2-7; D ambiguous. Per germline, CDR1 MGHRA and CDR2 YSYEKL. This CDR3 has 15 residues. V was clipped by 1 base and J by 1 base, with 11 bases between them. CDR3 in DNA: TGCGCCAGCAGCCAAGGTCGCGTCGCGTCCTACGAGCAGTACTTC. Its protein is CASSQGRVASYEQYF.

The rearrangement joins TRBV10-3 to TRBJ1-6, with 8 positions matching TRBD1. The J segment lost 6 bases and the V segment lost 5 bases, leaving 3 bases of the junction unmatched. Germline values: CDR1 ENHRY, CDR2 SYGVKD. The CDR3 is made up of 14 amino acids. The CDR3 nucleotides are TGTGCCATCAGTCTGGACAGGGCTAATTCACCCCTCCACTTT. Its translation is CAISLDRANSPLHF.

The chain has TRBV6-6 and TRBJ1-1; unclear D gene. Trimming shortened V by 7 bases and J by 0 bases, and 6 bases separated the two germline ends. Per the germline V gene, CDR1 is MNHNY and CDR2 is SVGAGI (reference sequence). The CDR3 covers 12 residues. The CDR3 sequence: CASTLLNTEAFF. CDR3 DNA: TGTGCCAGCACCTTATTGAACACTGAAGCTTTCTTT.

This sequence joins TRBV11-2 and TRBJ2-6; D not certain. The germline V gene encodes CDR1 SGHAT and CDR2 FQNNGV. CDR3 size: 15 residues. V lost 6 bases and J lost 4, with 13 bases in between. CDR3 DNA: TGTGCCAGCAGGAAAGGACCAGTGGGGGCCAACGTCCTGACTTTC. Amino acids: CASRKGPVGANVLTF.

This chain uses TRBV19 with TRBJ1-4; 11 nucleotides line up with TRBD1. The CDR3 spans 17 residues. The V gene end was trimmed by 7 bases and the J gene end by 3 bases; junction bases not matched to a gene: 10. Germline V gene data show CDR1 as LNHDA and CDR2 as SQIVND (reference sequence). CDR3 in DNA: TGTGCCAGTAACGGCAGGACAGGGGGCGCGGCTAATGAAAAACTGTTTTTT. The encoded protein is CASNGRTGGAANEKLFF. Looking up the rest from reference TRBV19 and TRBJ1-4 gives the full variable domain: DGGITQSPKYLFRKEGQNVTLSCEQNLNHDAMYWYRQDPGQGLRLIYYSQIVNDFQKGDIAEGYSVSREKKESFPLTVTSAQKNPTAFYLCASNGRTGGAANEKLFFGSGTQLSVL.

In DNA, the CDR3 is TGTGCCATCAGTGTTGGACAGGGTTCTGGGACCCTCCACTTT. Protein: CAISVGQGSGTLHF. This chain connects TRBV10-3 to TRBJ1-6, with 8 bases identical to TRBD1. The junction had 10 bases not matched to a gene; V was cut back by 4 bases and J by 14 bases. CDR1 is ENHRY, CDR2 SYGVKD, per germline. The CDR3 covers 14 residues.

The CDR3 nucleotides read TGTGCCAGCAGCTTAGACTTTCAGGTTCGGGGCTACACCTTC. Protein product: CASSLDFQVRGYTF. The chain links TRBV7-2 to TRBJ1-2; D gene unclear. Trimming removed 1 base from V and 8 bases from J, with 14 bases in between. CDR1 is SGHTA and CDR2 is FQGNSA in the germline V gene. The CDR3 is made up of 14 amino acids.

V usage is TRBV2 and J usage is TRBJ1-2; 7 positions agree with TRBD1. In germline, CDR1 is SNHLY, CDR2 FYNNEI. Trimming took 8 bases from V and 1 from J; bases not matched to a gene: 4. This CDR3 contains 13 residues. In DNA form, the CDR3 reads TGTGCCAGCGACACAGGGGATAACTATGGCTACACCTTC. It translates to CASDTGDNYGYTF.

V is TRBV6-5 and J is TRBJ1-3; D not certain. This CDR3 comprises 13 residues. The ends were cut back, 6 bases at V and 1 base at J, with 7 bases in the middle. Germline V gene lookup returns CDR1 MNHEY and CDR2 SVGAGI. The CDR3 loop is CASRGPSGNTIYF. CDR3 DNA sequence: TGTGCCAGCAGGGGTCCTTCTGGAAACACCATATATTTT.

Concerning this clone itself: Other DNA variants within this sample encode the same CDR3. The gene calls are TRBV18 and TRBJ1-4; the D is unclear. Germline V CDR1 and CDR2: KGHSH, LQKENI. Deletions cut 2 bases from V and 0 bases from J, with 4 bases between. This CDR3 region has 14 residues. The CDR3 DNA reads as TGTGCCAGCTCACCAGGCCCAACTAATGAAAAACTGTTTTTT. Protein: CASSPGPTNEKLFF. The full variable domain, rest sourced from reference TRBV18 and TRBJ1-4, is NAGVMQNPRHLVRRRGQEARLRCSPMKGHSHVYWYRQLPEEGLKFMVYLQKENIIDESGMPKERFSAEFPKEGPSILRIQQVVRGDSAAYFCASSPGPTNEKLFFGSGTQLSVL.

The chain joins TRBV6-6 to TRBJ1-2; D possibly corresponds to TRBD1 (6 bases). CDR1 and CDR2 from the germline V gene are MNHNY and SVGAGI (reference sequence). This CDR3 is 14 amino acids long. Trimming stripped 2 bases from V and 0 bases from J, with 7 bases between. The CDR3 DNA reads TGTGCCAGCAGTTACGGGGGGCCTAACTATGGCTACACCTTC. This encodes CASSYGGPNYGYTF.

The rearrangement uses TRBV19 and TRBJ2-7; D unclear. Germline-derived CDR1 and CDR2 are LNHDA and SQIVND (reference sequence). The length of the CDR3 is 12 residues. Trimming removed 5 bases from V and 2 bases from J, with 7 bases in between. The CDR3 loop is CASSPSPYEQYF. The CDR3, as DNA: TGTGCCAGTAGTCCTTCCCCCTACGAGCAGTACTTC.

The rearrangement joins TRBV27 to TRBJ1-4, with D possibly being TRBD1 (5 bases). The germline V gene has CDR1 MNHEY and CDR2 SMNVEV (reference sequence). The CDR3 is 14 amino acids. The V end lost 4 bases, the J end lost 5 bases, and 11 bases lay between the germline ends. The CDR3 DNA follows: TGTGCCAGCAGTTGGGACGGTAGAAATGAAAAACTGTTTTTT. Amino acids: CASSWDGRNEKLFF.

This clone occurred a few times. J is TRBJ2-5 and V is TRBV6-5; 12 positions agree with TRBD1. CDR3 size: 16 residues. The V gene's germline CDR1 is MNHEY and CDR2 SVGAGI. After removal of 0 bases from V and 5 bases from J, the junction contained 4 bases not matched to a gene. CDR3 bases: TGTGCCAGCAGTTACTCTCCGGGACAGGGGGCTGAGACCCAGTACTTC. This sequence encodes CASSYSPGQGAETQYF.

The chain couples TRBV9 to TRBJ1-5, with 8 bases aligning to TRBD1. Germline V lookup: CDR1 SGDLS, CDR2 YYNGEE. This CDR3 comprises 15 residues. J was trimmed by 2 bases and V by 5 bases; bases with no gene match: 6. CDR3 DNA sequence: TGTGCCAGCAGTCAGACAGGGGCCCGCAATCAGCCCCAGCATTTT. This gives the protein CASSQTGARNQPQHF.

The chain has TRBV6-1 and TRBJ1-5; no firm D call. The CDR3 consists of 13 residues. Germline lookup yields CDR1 MNHNS and CDR2 SASEGT. The V end was cut by 2 bases, the J end by 9 bases, with 11 bases between. The DNA for the CDR3 is TGTGCCAGCAGTGAACTGAGAGCTGGGCCCCAGCATTTT. Residues: CASSELRAGPQHF.

The rearrangement links TRBV29-1 to TRBJ2-1, with 9 bases fitting TRBD2. There are 14 residues in the CDR3. Germline values: CDR1 SQVTM, CDR2 ANQGSEA. Trimming took 7 bases from V and 3 from J; bases not matched to a gene: 7. In DNA, the CDR3 is TGCAGCGCGAGTCAGCGGGAGGTCTACAATGAGCAGTTCTTC. It yields the protein CSASQREVYNEQFF.